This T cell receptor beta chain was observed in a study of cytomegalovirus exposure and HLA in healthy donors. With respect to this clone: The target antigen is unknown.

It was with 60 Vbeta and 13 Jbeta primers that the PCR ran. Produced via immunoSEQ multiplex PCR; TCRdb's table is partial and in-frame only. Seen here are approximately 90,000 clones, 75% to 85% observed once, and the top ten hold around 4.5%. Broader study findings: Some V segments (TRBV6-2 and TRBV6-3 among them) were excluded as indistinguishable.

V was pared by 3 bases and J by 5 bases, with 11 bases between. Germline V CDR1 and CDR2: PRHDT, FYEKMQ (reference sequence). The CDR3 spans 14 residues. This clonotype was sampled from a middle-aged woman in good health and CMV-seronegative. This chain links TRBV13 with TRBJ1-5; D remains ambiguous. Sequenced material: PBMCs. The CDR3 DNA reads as TGTGCCAGCAGCTTGGGGAGTGGTCATCAGCCCCAGCATTTT. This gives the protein CASSLGSGHQPQHF.